Included here is one T cell receptor (beta chain) sequence, with context. The CDR3 loop spans 14 amino acids. Germline V gene lookup returns CDR1 SEHNR and CDR2 FQNEAQ (reference sequence). V was shortened by 2 bases and J by 0 bases, with 7 bases between the two germline ends. These data originate in a study of T cell responses to AZD1222 COVID-19 vaccine. This table comes from immunoSEQ multiplex PCR, and its TCRdb copy is limited to in-frame clones, with some not included. The sample consists of about 190,000 clones, roughly 92% of them appearing once. The chain links TRBV7-9 to TRBJ1-1; the D is unclear. The receptor was isolated from an adult in good health. The source was peripheral blood, collected on day 0 of AZD1222 vaccination. CDR3 coding DNA: TGTGCCAGCAGCTTACTACAGATGAACACTGAAGCTTTCTTT. Its protein is CASSLLQMNTEAFF. Complete variable domain (other parts from reference TRBV7-9 and TRBJ1-1): DTGVSQNPRHKITKRGQNVTFRCDPISEHNRLYWYRQTLGQGPEFLTYFQNEAQLEKSRLLSDRFSAERPKGSFSTLEIQRTEQGDSAMYLCASSLLQMNTEAFFGQGTRLTVV.